The TCR beta chain under discussion was sequenced for a study of untreated major depressive disorder. CDR3 size: 13 residues. The germline CDR1 and CDR2 sequences are SGHRS and YFSETQ. V was pared by 3 bases and J by 6 bases, with 5 bases of the junction left unmatched. As regards this clone: The antigen is unknown.

Clones were sequenced by immunoSEQ multiplex PCR, and TCRdb holds only the in-frame ones, with some missing. In the table there are about 25,000 clones, 91% of which are singletons. All participants were of European descent. From thawed PBMCs, CD4+ T cells were purified by negative selection. The study, taken as a whole, reports: Only three preselected Vbeta families were compared in sequencing. CD4+ T cells from depressed patients used TRBV05-01 (Vbeta 5.1) more often than controls.

This sequence was found in a woman in her 30s with major depressive disorder. The sample comprised CD4+ T cells from PBMCs. The chain joins TRBV5-1 to TRBJ2-7, with 8 bases lining up with TRBD1. The CDR3 bases are TGCGCCAGCAGCTCCGAAGACAGGGGCGAGCAGTACTTC. It translates to CASSSEDRGEQYF.